This T cell receptor beta chain was sequenced during a study of blood T cell repertoires in COVID-19. Using immunoSEQ multiplex PCR, the repertoire was profiled, and TCRdb retains in-frame clones only, with some absent. The table has roughly 150,000 clones, about four fifths seen once. CDR3 size: 15 residues. J was trimmed by 1 base and V by 7 bases; bases with no gene match: 6. From germline, CDR1 is KGHDR and CDR2 SFDVKD. The receptor's source is a man in his fifties or sixties with acute or convalescent COVID-19. The specimen sequenced was peripheral blood. V and J are TRBV24-1 and TRBJ2-3; TRBD2 matches 8 bases. The CDR3, as DNA: TGTGCCACCAGGTCGGGAGGGAGGGGCACAGATACGCAGTATTTT. This codes for CATRSGGRGTDTQYF.